This section outlines one T cell receptor beta chain sequence together with its context. Its antigen specificity is not known. No base-level quality is on record; no much larger clone is a single base apart. These data belong to a study of CD8 T cells in Susac syndrome (dated by TCRdb to about 2019). Some background on the complete study: Repertoire sequencing was used to test whether CD8+ T cell activation and differentiation in Susac syndrome was antigen driven. Clonality of the CD8+ T cell repertoire was compared between eleven to twelve healthy donors, approximately 14 Susac syndrome patients and roughly 15 multiple sclerosis patients.

High-throughput TCR beta sequencing profiled peripheral blood CD8+ and CD4+ T cells from healthy donors, Susac syndrome patients and multiple sclerosis patients. Multiple sclerosis controls were treatment-naive patients with stable or active relapsing-remitting disease fulfilling revised McDonald criteria. Bulk CD8+ and CD4+ T cells were purified magnetically by negative isolation, whereas CD8+ TEMRA cells were enriched by FACS. Blood was drawn into EDTA tubes, processed within 24 hours, and PBMCs were isolated by density gradient centrifugation. PBMCs destined for TCR sequencing were cryopreserved in liquid nitrogen and later thawed in a 37 °C water bath. The sorted or isolated CD4+, CD8+ and CD8+ TEMRA cells reached a purity of at least 90%. The germline ends are 10 bases apart after V is trimmed by 0 bases and J by 8 bases. The germline V gene sets CDR1 to SQVTM and CDR2 to ANQGSEA. Reading from cysteine to phenylalanine, the CDR3 counts 12 amino acids. Just the 36-base CDR3 DNA is kept, in frame starting at base 1.

RNA was extracted with the RNeasy kit and roughly 0.45 to 1 ug was reverse transcribed using random hexamers. The immunoSEQ multiplex PCR assay, covering 54 Vbeta and 13 Jbeta segments, was used to amplify TCR beta CDR3 regions. Bias from PCR amplification was corrected by using a synthetic template baseline for primer optimization and for computational correction. Under the source paper's analysis protocol: Reads were assigned to V, D and J genes according to IMGT and analyzed in immunoSEQ Analyzer, with only productive sequences retained. Clonality was calculated as one minus the Shannon entropy normalized by log2 of the number of productive unique sequences. For each patient and control, public and private clones were evaluated among the 100 most prevalent clones. Clones were defined as Susac-specific when absent from the healthy and MS cohorts, from approximately 1,100 published viral clones and from other ImmuneACCESS disease sequences. TCRdb passed the public sequencing reads through fastp at Q25 and MiXCR, retaining productive beta sequences. When rows share a CDR3 protein, they turn into one entry using the most common DNA and genes. These V and J calls rely on TCRdb rather than the paper's analysis. This sample gives about 150,000 distinct CDR3 sequences in total; approximately 93% of them show up just once. More than 0.2% of the sample belongs to the ten largest clones.

Results the study describes overall, beyond this receptor: The number of individuals in the TCR sequencing and HLA analysis was recognized as being relatively small.

The specimen sequenced was CD8+ T cells from PBMCs. This receptor chain uses TRBV29-1 and TRBJ1-2; the D gene lacks a confident call. The sequence was obtained from a human donor with multiple sclerosis. The nucleotides read TGCAGCGTTGAAGATGGGTCCCAGGGCTACACCTTC. This translates into CSVEDGSQGYTF.